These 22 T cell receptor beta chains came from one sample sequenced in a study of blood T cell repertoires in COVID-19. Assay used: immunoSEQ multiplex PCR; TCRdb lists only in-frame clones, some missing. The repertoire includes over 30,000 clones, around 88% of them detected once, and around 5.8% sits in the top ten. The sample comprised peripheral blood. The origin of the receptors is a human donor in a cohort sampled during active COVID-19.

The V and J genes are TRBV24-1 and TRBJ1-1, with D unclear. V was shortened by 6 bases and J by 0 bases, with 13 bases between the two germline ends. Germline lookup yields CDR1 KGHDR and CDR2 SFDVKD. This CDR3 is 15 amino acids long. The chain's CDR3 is CATSSRHLMNTEAFF. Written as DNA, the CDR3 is TGTGCCACCAGTTCACGACATTTAATGAACACTGAAGCTTTCTTT.

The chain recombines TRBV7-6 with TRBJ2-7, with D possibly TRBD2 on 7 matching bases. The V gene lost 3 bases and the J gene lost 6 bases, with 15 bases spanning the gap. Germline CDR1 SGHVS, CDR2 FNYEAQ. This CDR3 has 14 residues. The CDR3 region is CASSFGGARSEQYF. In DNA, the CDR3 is TGTGCCAGCAGCTTTGGGGGGGCGCGGTCCGAGCAGTACTTC.

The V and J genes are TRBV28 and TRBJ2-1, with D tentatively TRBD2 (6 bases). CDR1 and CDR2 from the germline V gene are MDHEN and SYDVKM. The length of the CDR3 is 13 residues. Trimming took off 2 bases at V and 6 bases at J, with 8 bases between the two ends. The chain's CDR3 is CASSLPGANEQFF. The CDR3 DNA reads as TGTGCCAGCAGTTTACCGGGAGCCAATGAGCAGTTCTTC.

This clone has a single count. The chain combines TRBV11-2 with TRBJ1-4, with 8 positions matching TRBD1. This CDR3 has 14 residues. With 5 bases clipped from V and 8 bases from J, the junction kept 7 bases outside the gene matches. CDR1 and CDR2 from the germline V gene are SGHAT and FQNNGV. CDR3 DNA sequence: TGTGCCAGCAGCAAGGACAGGGCCGAGGAAAAACTGTTTTTT. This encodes CASSKDRAEEKLFF.

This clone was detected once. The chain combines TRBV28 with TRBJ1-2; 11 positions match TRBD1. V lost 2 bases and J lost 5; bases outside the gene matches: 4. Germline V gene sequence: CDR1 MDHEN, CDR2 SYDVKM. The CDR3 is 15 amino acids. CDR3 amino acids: CASSLRTGGLYGYTF. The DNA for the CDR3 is TGTGCCAGCAGTTTACGGACAGGGGGCCTATATGGCTACACCTTC.

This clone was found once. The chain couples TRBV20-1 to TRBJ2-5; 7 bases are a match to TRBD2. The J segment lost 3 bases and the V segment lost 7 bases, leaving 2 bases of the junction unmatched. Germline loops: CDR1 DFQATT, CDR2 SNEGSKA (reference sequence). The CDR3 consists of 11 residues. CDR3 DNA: TGCAGTGTAGCGGGTAAAGAGACCCAGTACTTC. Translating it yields CSVAGKETQYF.

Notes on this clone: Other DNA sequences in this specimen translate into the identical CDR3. The CDR3 DNA reads as TGTGCCAGCAGCCAAGTAACAGGGCAGCCCCAGCATTTT. Its protein is CASSQVTGQPQHF. The chain carries TRBV3-1 (or the pseudogene TRBV3-2) and TRBJ1-5; possibly TRBD1 for D (6 bases). The ends were cut back, 1 base at V and 7 bases at J, with 8 bases in the middle. Germline CDR1 reads LGHDT; CDR2 reads YNNKEL (reference sequence). CDR3 length equals 13 residues.

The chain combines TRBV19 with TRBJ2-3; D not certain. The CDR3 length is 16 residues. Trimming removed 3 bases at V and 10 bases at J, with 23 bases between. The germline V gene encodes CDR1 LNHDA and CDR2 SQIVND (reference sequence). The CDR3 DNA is TGTGCCAGTAGTATGGGCTTAGAGAGTGCGTCGGCCTCGCAGTATTTT. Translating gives CASSMGLESASASQYF.

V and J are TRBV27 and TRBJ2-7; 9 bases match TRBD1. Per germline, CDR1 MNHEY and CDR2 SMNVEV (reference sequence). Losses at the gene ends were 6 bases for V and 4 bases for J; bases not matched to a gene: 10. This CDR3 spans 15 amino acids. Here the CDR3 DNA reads TGTGCCAGCAGACAGGGACAGGGTCGAGCGTACGAGCAGTACTTC. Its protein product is CASRQGQGRAYEQYF.

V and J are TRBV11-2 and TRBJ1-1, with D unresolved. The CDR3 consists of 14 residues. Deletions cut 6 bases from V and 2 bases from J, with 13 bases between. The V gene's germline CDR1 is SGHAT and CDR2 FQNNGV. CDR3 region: CASRTYFGNTEAFF. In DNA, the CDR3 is TGTGCCAGCAGGACTTACTTTGGAAACACTGAAGCTTTCTTT.

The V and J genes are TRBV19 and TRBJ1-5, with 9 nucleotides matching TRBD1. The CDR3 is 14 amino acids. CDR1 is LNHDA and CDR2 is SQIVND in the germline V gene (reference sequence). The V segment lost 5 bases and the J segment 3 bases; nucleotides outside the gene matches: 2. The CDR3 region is CASSLQGANQPQHF. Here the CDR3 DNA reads TGTGCCAGTAGTCTACAGGGGGCCAATCAGCCCCAGCATTTT.

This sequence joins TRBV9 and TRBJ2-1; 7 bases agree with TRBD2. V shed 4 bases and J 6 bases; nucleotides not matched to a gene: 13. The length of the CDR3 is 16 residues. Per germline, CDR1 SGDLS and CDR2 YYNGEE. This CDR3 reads CASSPPWRETGNEQFF. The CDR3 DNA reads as TGTGCCAGCAGCCCTCCCTGGCGGGAGACGGGCAATGAGCAGTTCTTC. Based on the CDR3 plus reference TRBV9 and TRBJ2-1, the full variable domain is DSGVTQTPKHLITATGQRVTLRCSPRSGDLSVYWYQQSLDQGLQFLIQYYNGEERAKGNILERFSAQQFPDLHSELNLSSLELGDSALYFCASSPPWRETGNEQFFGPGTRLTVL.

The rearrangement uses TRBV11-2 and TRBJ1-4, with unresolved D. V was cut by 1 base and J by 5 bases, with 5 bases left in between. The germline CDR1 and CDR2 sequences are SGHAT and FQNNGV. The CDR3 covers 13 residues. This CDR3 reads CASSLGLNEKLFF. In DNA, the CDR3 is TGTGCCAGCAGCTTAGGGCTCAATGAAAAACTGTTTTTT.

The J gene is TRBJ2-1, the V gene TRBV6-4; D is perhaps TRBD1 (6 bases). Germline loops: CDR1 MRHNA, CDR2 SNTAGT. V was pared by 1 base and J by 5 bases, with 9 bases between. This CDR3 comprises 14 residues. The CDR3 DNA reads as TGTGCCAGCAGTGACTTGGGGGCCAACAATGAGCAGTTCTTC. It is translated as CASSDLGANNEQFF.

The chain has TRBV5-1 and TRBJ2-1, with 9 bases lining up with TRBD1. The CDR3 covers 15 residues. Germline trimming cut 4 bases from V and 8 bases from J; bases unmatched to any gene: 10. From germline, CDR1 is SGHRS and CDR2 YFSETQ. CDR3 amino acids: CASSRDTGGTDEQFF. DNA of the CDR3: TGCGCCAGCAGCCGGGATACAGGGGGCACGGATGAGCAGTTCTTC.

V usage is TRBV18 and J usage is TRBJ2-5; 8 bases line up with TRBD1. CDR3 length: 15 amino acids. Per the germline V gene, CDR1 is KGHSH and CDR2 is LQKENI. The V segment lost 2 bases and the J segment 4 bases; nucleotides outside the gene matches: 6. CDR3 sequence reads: CASSPGGRGLETQYF. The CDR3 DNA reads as TGTGCCAGCTCACCAGGAGGCAGGGGGCTAGAGACCCAGTACTTC.

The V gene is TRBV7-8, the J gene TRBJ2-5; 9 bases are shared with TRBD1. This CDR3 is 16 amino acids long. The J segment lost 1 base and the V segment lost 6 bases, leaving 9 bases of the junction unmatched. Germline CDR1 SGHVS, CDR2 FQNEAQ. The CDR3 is CASRTRTGDGQETQYF. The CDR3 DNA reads TGTGCCAGCAGAACAAGGACAGGGGATGGCCAAGAGACCCAGTACTTC.

The CDR3 sequence is CAISAPTGGYGYTF. Written as DNA, the CDR3 is TGTGCCATCAGTGCGCCCACGGGGGGCTATGGCTACACCTTC. The J gene is TRBJ1-2, the V gene TRBV10-3; D is possibly TRBD1 (5 bases). The germline V gene has CDR1 ENHRY and CDR2 SYGVKD. The CDR3 is made up of 14 amino acids. V lost 4 bases and J 4 bases, leaving 13 bases between the germline ends.

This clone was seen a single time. The CDR3: CASSLSRGDEAFF. CDR3 in DNA: TGTGCCAGCAGTTTGTCCAGAGGTGATGAAGCTTTCTTT. The V and J genes are TRBV27 and TRBJ1-1; D is uncertain. This CDR3 comprises 13 residues. Germline V gene sequence: CDR1 MNHEY, CDR2 SMNVEV (reference sequence). Trimming removed 3 bases at V and 7 bases at J, with 12 bases between.

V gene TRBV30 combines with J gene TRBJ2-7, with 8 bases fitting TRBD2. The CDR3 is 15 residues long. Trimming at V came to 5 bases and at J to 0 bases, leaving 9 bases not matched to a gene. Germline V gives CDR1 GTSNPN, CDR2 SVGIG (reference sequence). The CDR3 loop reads CAWPRGGPASYEQYF. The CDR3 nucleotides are TGTGCCTGGCCCCGGGGGGGACCAGCCTCCTACGAGCAGTACTTC.

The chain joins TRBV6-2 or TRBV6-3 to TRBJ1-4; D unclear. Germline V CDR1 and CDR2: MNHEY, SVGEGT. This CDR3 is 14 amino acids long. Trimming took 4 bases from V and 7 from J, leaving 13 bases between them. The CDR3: CASSLPPRGEKLFF. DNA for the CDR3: TGTGCCAGCAGTTTGCCCCCTCGGGGTGAAAAACTGTTTTTT.

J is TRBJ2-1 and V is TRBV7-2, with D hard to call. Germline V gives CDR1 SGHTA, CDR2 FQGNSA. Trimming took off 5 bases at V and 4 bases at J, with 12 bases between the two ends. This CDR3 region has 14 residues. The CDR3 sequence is CASSHPPQYNEQFF. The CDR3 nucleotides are TGTGCCAGCAGCCATCCCCCCCAGTACAATGAGCAGTTCTTC.